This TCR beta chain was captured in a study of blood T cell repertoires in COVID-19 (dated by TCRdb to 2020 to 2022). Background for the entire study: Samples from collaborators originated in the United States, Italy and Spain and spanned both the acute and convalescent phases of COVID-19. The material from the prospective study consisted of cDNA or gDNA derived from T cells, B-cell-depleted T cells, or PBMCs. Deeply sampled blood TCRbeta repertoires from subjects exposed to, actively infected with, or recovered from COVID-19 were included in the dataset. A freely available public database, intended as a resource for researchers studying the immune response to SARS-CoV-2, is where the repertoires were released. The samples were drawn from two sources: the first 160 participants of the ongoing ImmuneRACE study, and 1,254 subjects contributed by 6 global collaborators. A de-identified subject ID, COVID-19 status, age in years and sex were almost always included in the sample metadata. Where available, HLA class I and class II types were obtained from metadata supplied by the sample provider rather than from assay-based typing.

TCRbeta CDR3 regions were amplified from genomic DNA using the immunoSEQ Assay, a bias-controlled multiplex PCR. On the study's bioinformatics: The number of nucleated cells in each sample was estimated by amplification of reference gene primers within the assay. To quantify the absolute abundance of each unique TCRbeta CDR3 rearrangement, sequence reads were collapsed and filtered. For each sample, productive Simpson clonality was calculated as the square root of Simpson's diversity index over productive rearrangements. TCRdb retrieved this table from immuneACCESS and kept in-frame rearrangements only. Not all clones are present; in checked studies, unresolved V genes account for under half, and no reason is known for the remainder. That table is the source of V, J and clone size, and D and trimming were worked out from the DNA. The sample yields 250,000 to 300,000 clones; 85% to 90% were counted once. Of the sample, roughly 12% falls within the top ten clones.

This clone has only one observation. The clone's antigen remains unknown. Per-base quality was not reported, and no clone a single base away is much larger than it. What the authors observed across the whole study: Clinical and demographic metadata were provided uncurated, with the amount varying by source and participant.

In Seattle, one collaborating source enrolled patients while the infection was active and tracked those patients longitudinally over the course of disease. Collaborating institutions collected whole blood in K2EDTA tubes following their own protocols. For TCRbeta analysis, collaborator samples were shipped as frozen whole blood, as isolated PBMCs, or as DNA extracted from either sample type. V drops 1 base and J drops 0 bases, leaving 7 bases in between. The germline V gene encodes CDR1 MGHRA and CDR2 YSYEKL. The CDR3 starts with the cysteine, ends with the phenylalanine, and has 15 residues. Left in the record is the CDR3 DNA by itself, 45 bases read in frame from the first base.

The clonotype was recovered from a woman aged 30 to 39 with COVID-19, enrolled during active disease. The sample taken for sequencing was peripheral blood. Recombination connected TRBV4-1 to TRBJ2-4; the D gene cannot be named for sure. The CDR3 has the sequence CASSQAGLAKNIQYF. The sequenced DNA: TGCGCCAGCAGCCAAGCCGGGTTAGCCAAAAACATTCAGTACTTC.